This is a list of T cell receptor beta chains from one sample in a study of T cell responses to AZD1222 COVID-19 vaccine. TCRdb's copy holds only in-frame clones and misses some; the assay was immunoSEQ multiplex PCR. The sample lists about 130,000 clones, about 93% seen once, with approximately 6.5% in the top ten. The specimen was peripheral blood, collected 28 days after the second AZD1222 dose. Every receptor here comes from an adult who received the AZD1222 COVID-19 vaccine. Both conserved end residues are part of each CDR3. Fields, in order: D gene, J gene, V gene, clone size, CDR3 DNA, CDR3 protein. D genes are given only for firm matches. The listing skips clone size in some rows; elsewhere it reads once, few, many or a size class.

TRBD1,TRBJ1-4,TRBV18,-,TGTGCCAGCTCACGCGGACAGGGCGTAGATGAAAAACTGTTTTTT,CASSRGQGVDEKLFF
-,TRBJ2-2,TRBV21-1,-,TGTGCCAGCAGCACCCGACCCCCCGGGGAGCTGTTTTTT,CASSTRPPGELFF
TRBD1,TRBJ2-3,TRBV28,-,TGTGCCAGCAGTCCGGGACAGGGGAGGGCAGATACGCAGTATTTT,CASSPGQGRADTQYF
TRBD1,TRBJ1-2,TRBV3-1/TRBV3-2,-,TGTGCCAGCAGCCAAGGGCTTGACAGGGGGGATGGCTACACCTTC,CASSQGLDRGDGYTF
-,TRBJ1-3,TRBV7-9,few,TGTGCCAGCAGCCTCCGGGCAGGGGTAGACACCATATATTTT,CASSLRAGVDTIYF
TRBD2,TRBJ2-3,TRBV3-1/TRBV3-2,-,TGTGCCAGCAGCCAACGAAAAACTAGCGGGGGGACCACAGATACGCAGTATTTT,CASSQRKTSGGTTDTQYF
-,TRBJ1-2,TRBV6-1,-,TGTGCCAGCAGTGAATCTGGGACACATGGCTACACCTTC,CASSESGTHGYTF
-,TRBJ2-1,TRBV27,-,TGTGCCAGCAGTTTAAATAGCCGTCCCTACAATGAGCAGTTCTTC,CASSLNSRPYNEQFF
-,TRBJ1-2,TRBV9,-,TGTGCCAGCAGCCCTCGGGAGGGCAGAAGGGGCTACACCTTC,CASSPREGRRGYTF
-,TRBJ1-1,TRBV10-3,-,TGTGCCATCAGTCCAAACCCAGCGAACACTGAAGCTTTCTTT,CAISPNPANTEAFF
TRBD1,TRBJ1-3,TRBV18,-,TGTGCCAGCTCCCCCAGGGGGGTTAGCTCTGGAAACACCATATATTTT,CASSPRGVSSGNTIYF
-,TRBJ2-1,TRBV18,-,TGTGCCAGCTCACCACCAGGTTCCCCCTACAATGAGCAGTTCTTC,CASSPPGSPYNEQFF
-,TRBJ2-7,TRBV6-5,-,TGTGCCAGCAGTTACTCTCGACAGTACGAGCAGTACTTC,CASSYSRQYEQYF
-,TRBJ1-6,TRBV2,-,TGTGCCAGCAGTGTGCTCATTAATTCACCCCTCCACTTT,CASSVLINSPLHF
TRBD1,TRBJ2-7,TRBV5-1,-,TGCGCCAGCAGCCCGGGACAGGGGGCTTACGAGCAGTACTTC,CASSPGQGAYEQYF
-,TRBJ1-6,TRBV30,-,TGTGCCTGGCACCATGGGGGGTGGGCCTATAATTCACCCCTCCACTTT,CAWHHGGWAYNSPLHF
-,TRBJ2-3,TRBV12-3/TRBV12-4,-,TGTGCCAGCAGCGGCTCAGATACGCAGTATTTT,CASSGSDTQYF
-,TRBJ2-1,TRBV7-9,-,TGTGCCAGCAGCTCGGCTAAATCAGGGAATGAGCAGTTCTTC,CASSSAKSGNEQFF